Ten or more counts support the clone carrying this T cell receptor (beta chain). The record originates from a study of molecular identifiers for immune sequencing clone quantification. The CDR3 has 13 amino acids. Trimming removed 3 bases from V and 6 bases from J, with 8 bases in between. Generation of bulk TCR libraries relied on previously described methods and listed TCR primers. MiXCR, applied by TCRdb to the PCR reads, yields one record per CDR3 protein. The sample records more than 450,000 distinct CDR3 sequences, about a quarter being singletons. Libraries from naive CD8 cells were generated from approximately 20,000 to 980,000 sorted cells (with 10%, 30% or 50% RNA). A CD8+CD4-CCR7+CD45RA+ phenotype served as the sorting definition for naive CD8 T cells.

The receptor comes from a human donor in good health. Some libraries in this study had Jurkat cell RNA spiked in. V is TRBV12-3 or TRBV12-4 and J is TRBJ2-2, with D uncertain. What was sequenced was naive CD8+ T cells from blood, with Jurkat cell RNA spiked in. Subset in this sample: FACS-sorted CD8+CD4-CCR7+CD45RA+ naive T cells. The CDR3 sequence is CASSLGVAGELFF. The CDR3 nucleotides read TGTGCCAGCAGTTTGGGCGTCGCCGGGGAGCTGTTTTTT.